Shown below are 16 T cell receptor beta chains from a single sample sequenced in a study of CD8 T cells in Susac syndrome. Random hexamers were used to reverse transcribe the RNA input (about 0.5 to 1 ug). TCRdb independently ran MiXCR on the immunoSEQ multiplex PCR reads; one entry per CDR3 protein. The sample records 350,000 to 550,000 distinct CDR3 sequences, approximately 89% being singletons. Sequenced material: CD8+ T cells from PBMCs. The receptors shown here come from a human donor with multiple sclerosis.

The rearrangement uses TRBV19 and TRBJ2-1; possible D gene TRBD2, 6 bases. Trimming stripped 3 bases from V and 5 bases from J, with 14 bases between. Germline V CDR1 and CDR2: LNHDA, SQIVND (reference sequence). The CDR3 consists of 15 residues. The CDR3 coding sequence is TGTGCCAGTAGTATTGGGGGACTCCGTAACAATGAGCAGTTCTTC. Translated: CASSIGGLRNNEQFF.

CDR3 nucleotide sequence: TGCAGTGCTAGCGGGGCACCGACAGGTTCTGGAAACACCATATATTTT. Translating gives CSASGAPTGSGNTIYF. This chain connects TRBV20-1 to TRBJ1-3; D possibly corresponds to TRBD1 (6 bases). CDR3 size: 16 residues. Trimming pared 3 bases from V and 1 base from J, leaving 16 bases between. The germline CDR1 and CDR2 sequences are DFQATT and SNEGSKA (reference sequence).

V usage is TRBV30 and J usage is TRBJ1-2; unclear D gene. CDR1 and CDR2 from the germline V gene are GTSNPN and SVGIG (reference sequence). The CDR3 has 15 residues. V lost 2 bases and J 0 bases, leaving 13 bases between the germline ends. In DNA, the CDR3 is TGTGCCTGGAGTACCGGATGGGAAGCTAACTATGGCTACACCTTC. Its translation is CAWSTGWEANYGYTF.

This chain connects TRBV5-1 to TRBJ2-1; TRBD1 matches 10 bases. Germline-derived CDR1 and CDR2 are SGHRS and YFSETQ. The CDR3 spans 15 residues. The V and J ends lost 4 bases and 8 bases, in that order; junction bases with no gene match: 9. The CDR3 bases are TGCGCCAGCAGCCCTGGGACAGGGGAGTGGGATGAGCAGTTCTTC. Residues: CASSPGTGEWDEQFF. The whole variable domain, filled in from reference TRBV5-1 and TRBJ2-1, reads KAGVTQTPRYLIKTRGQQVTLSCSPISGHRSVSWYQQTPGQGLQFLFEYFSETQRNKGNFPGRFSGRQFSNSRSEMNVSTLELGDSALYLCASSPGTGEWDEQFFGPGTRLTVL.

The chain combines TRBV5-6 with TRBJ2-1; a weak D match, TRBD2 (6 bases). The CDR3 is 16 residues long. Trimming removed 0 bases at V and 1 base at J, with 11 bases between. Germline CDR1 SGHDT, CDR2 YYEEEE. CDR3 protein: CASSLGAGRSYNEQFF. The CDR3 nucleotides read TGTGCCAGCAGCTTGGGAGCAGGGAGGTCCTACAATGAGCAGTTCTTC.

The V and J genes are TRBV6-5 and TRBJ2-5; 9 nucleotides line up with TRBD1. There are 15 residues in the CDR3. Germline loops: CDR1 MNHEY, CDR2 SVGAGI. Unmatched junction bases numbered 8, after V lost 6 bases and J lost 3 bases. The CDR3 is CASRNRGLGEETQYF. As DNA, the CDR3 is TGTGCCAGCAGGAACAGGGGGCTGGGGGAAGAGACCCAGTACTTC.

Only one count was recorded for this clonotype. The chain is built from TRBV12-3 or TRBV12-4 and TRBJ2-7; D may be TRBD2 (5 bases). Trimming left V 4 bases short and J 5 bases short, with 21 bases between. This CDR3 is built from 16 residues. The chain's CDR3 is CASSWERTPPRDEQYF. In DNA, the CDR3 is TGTGCCAGCAGTTGGGAACGGACGCCTCCGAGGGACGAGCAGTACTTC.

The gene calls are TRBV4-1 and TRBJ1-1; 9 bases fit TRBD1. The V and J ends lost 5 bases and 4 bases, in that order; junction bases with no gene match: 5. The CDR3 totals 14 residues. Germline lookup yields CDR1 MGHRA and CDR2 YSYEKL. The CDR3 is CASSTGQGITEAFF. The DNA for the CDR3 is TGCGCCAGCAGCACCGGACAGGGGATCACTGAAGCTTTCTTT.

The CDR3 DNA is TGCAGTGCTAGAGCAGTGGGGAATGGCTACACCTTC. Translation: CSARAVGNGYTF. The chain couples TRBV20-1 to TRBJ1-2; D call uncertain. Trimming shortened V by 1 base and J by 6 bases, and 9 bases separated the two germline ends. Germline assignment: CDR1 DFQATT and CDR2 SNEGSKA (reference sequence). There are 12 residues in the CDR3.

This chain uses TRBV3-1 with TRBJ2-1, with TRBD2 as a possible D gene (6 bases). Deletions cut 0 bases from V and 5 bases from J, with 14 bases between. This CDR3 spans 16 amino acids. Germline loops: CDR1 LGHDT, CDR2 YNNKEL (reference sequence). The CDR3 loop reads CASSQEMEGTDNEQFF. The CDR3 nucleotides are TGTGCCAGCAGCCAAGAGATGGAGGGGACCGACAATGAGCAGTTCTTC.

The V and J genes are TRBV4-1 and TRBJ2-5; TRBD1 agrees at 9 bases. The CDR3 runs 15 residues. CDR1 is MGHRA and CDR2 is YSYEKL in the germline V gene. Trimming at V came to 1 base and at J to 3 bases, leaving 3 bases not matched to a gene. The CDR3, as DNA: TGCGCCAGCAGCCAAGTGGACAGGGGAGAAGAGACCCAGTACTTC. Protein sequence: CASSQVDRGEETQYF.

The chain uses TRBV20-1 and TRBJ2-2; possibly TRBD1 for D (7 bases). Germline lookup yields CDR1 DFQATT and CDR2 SNEGSKA (reference sequence). CDR3 length: 14 residues. V lost 3 bases, J lost 6 bases, and 14 bases lay in between. CDR3 loop: CSASFQGGAGELFF. CDR3 nucleotides: TGCAGTGCTAGCTTCCAGGGGGGAGCCGGGGAGCTGTTTTTT.

This chain uses TRBV4-1 with TRBJ1-1; no reliable D call. This CDR3 comprises 14 residues. V lost 3 bases and J 2 bases, leaving 10 bases between the germline ends. CDR1 and CDR2 from the germline V gene are MGHRA and YSYEKL. This CDR3 is CASSHPDGNTEAFF. The CDR3 region has the DNA TGCGCCAGCAGCCACCCGGACGGCAACACTGAAGCTTTCTTT.

This clonotype was seen just once. V usage is TRBV12-3 or TRBV12-4 and J usage is TRBJ2-7, with D uncertain. This CDR3 has 18 amino acids. The V gene lost 4 bases and the J gene lost 0 bases, with 22 bases spanning the gap. For the CDR3, the DNA is TGTGCCAGCAGTTCTCGTTTCGTCCAGCAGGAAGGCTCCTACGAGCAGTACTTC. Its protein product is CASSSRFVQQEGSYEQYF.

This rearrangement joins TRBV27 to TRBJ1-5, with D tentatively TRBD1 (6 bases). This CDR3 has 15 residues. Germline V CDR1 and CDR2: MNHEY, SMNVEV (reference sequence). Trimming left V 5 bases short and J 0 bases short, with 11 bases between. CDR3 protein: CASSPRGYSNQPQHF. For the CDR3, the DNA is TGTGCCAGCAGTCCTAGGGGGTATAGCAATCAGCCCCAGCATTTT.

V is TRBV19 and J is TRBJ2-7; TRBD1 agrees at 7 bases. Germline loops: CDR1 LNHDA, CDR2 SQIVND (reference sequence). With 5 bases clipped from V and 1 base from J, the junction kept 5 bases outside the gene matches. The CDR3 is made up of 14 amino acids. CDR3 coding DNA: TGTGCCAGTAGTGTGGGGGACAGTTCCTACGAGCAGTACTTC. This gives the protein CASSVGDSSYEQYF.